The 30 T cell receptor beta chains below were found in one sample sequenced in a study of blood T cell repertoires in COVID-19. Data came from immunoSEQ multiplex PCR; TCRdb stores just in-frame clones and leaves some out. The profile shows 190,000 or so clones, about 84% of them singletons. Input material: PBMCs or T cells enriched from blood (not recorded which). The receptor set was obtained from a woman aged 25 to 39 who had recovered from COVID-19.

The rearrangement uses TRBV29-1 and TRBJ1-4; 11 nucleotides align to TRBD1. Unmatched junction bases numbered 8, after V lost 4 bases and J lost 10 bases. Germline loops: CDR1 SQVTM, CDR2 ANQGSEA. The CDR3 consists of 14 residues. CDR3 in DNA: TGCAGCGTTGGAGGTGGGACAGGGGGAGGAAAACTGTTTTTT. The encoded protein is CSVGGGTGGGKLFF.

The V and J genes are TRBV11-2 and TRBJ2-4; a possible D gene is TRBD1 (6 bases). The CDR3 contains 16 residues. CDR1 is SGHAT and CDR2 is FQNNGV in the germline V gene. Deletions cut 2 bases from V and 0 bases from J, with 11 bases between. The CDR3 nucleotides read TGTGCCAGCAGCTTACAGGGGAATGTAGCCAAAAACATTCAGTACTTC. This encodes CASSLQGNVAKNIQYF.

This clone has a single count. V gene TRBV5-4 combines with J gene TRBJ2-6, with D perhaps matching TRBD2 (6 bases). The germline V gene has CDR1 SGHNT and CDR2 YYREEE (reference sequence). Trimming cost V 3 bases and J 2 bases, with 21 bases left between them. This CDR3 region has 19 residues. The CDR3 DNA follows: TGTGCCAGCAGCTCACCTGGGGGGACGAAGGGGCCTGGGGCCAACGTCCTGACTTTC. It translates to CASSSPGGTKGPGANVLTF.

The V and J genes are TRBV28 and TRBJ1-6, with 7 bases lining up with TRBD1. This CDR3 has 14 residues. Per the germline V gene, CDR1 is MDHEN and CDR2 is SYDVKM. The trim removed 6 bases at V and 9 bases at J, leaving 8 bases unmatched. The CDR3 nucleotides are TGTGCCAGCAGCCAGACAGGGAGCGGTTCACCCCTCCACTTT. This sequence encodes CASSQTGSGSPLHF.

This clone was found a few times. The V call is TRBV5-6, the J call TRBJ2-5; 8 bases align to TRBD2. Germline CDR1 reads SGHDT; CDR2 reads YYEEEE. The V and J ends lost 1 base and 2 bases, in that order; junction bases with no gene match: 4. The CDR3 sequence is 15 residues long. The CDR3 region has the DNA TGTGCCAGCAGCTTGAGGGTAGCGGGACAAGAGACCCAGTACTTC. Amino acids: CASSLRVAGQETQYF.

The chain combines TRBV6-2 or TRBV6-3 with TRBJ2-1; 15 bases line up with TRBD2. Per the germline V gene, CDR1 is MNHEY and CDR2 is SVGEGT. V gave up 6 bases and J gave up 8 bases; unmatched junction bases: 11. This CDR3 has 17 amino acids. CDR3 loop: CASSSPPGLAGGYEQFF. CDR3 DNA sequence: TGTGCCAGCAGCTCCCCACCGGGACTAGCGGGAGGCTATGAGCAGTTCTTC.

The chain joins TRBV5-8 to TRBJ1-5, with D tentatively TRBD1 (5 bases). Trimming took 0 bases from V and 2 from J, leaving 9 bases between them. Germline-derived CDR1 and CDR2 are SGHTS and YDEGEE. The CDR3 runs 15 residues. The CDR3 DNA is TGTGCCAGCAGCTTGGGTGCGGGGGGCAATCAGCCCCAGCATTTT. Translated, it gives CASSLGAGGNQPQHF.

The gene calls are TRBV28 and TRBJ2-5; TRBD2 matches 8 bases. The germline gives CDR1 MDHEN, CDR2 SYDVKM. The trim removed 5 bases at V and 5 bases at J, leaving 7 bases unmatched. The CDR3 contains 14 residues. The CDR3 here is CASSPAGEGETQYF. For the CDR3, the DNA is TGTGCCAGCAGTCCAGCGGGAGAGGGTGAGACCCAGTACTTC.

The CDR3 DNA reads as TGCAGTCGACAGGGCGACACTGAAGCTTTCTTT. Its protein is CSRQGDTEAFF. This chain uses TRBV20-1 with TRBJ1-1; 7 bases align to TRBD1. The CDR3 is 11 amino acids. CDR1 DFQATT and CDR2 SNEGSKA come from the germline V gene (reference sequence). Losses at the gene ends were 8 bases for V and 3 bases for J; bases not matched to a gene: 3.

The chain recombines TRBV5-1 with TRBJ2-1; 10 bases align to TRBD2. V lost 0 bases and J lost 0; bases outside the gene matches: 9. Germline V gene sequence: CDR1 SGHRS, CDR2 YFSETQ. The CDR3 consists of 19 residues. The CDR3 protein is CASSLGLAGVPSSYNEQFF. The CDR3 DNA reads TGCGCCAGCAGCTTGGGGCTAGCGGGAGTTCCGAGCTCCTACAATGAGCAGTTCTTC.

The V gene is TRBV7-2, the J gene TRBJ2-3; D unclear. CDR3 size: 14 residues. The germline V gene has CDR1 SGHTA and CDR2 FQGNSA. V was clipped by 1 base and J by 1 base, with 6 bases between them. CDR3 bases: TGTGCCAGCAGCTTAGAACAGCGCACAGATACGCAGTATTTT. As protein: CASSLEQRTDTQYF.

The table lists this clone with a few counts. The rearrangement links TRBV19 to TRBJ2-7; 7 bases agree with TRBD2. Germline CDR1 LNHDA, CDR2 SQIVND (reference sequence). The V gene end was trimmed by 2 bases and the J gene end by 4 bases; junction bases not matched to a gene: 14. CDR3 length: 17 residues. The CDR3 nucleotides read TGTGCCAGTAGTATACCCGGACGGGGGGTACCTGGATACGAGCAGTACTTC. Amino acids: CASSIPGRGVPGYEQYF.

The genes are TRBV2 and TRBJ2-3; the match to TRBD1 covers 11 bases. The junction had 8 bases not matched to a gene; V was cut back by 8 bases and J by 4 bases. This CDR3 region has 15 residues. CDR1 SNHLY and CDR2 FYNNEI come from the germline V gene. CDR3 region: CASPRGQGEPDTQYF. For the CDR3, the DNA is TGTGCCAGCCCCCGGGGACAGGGGGAGCCAGATACGCAGTATTTT.

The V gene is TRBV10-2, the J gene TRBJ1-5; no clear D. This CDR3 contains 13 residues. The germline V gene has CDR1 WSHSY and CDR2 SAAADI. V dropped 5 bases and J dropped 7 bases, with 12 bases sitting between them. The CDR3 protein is CASSTGLGQPQHF. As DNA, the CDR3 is TGCGCCAGCAGTACGGGGTTAGGGCAGCCCCAGCATTTT.

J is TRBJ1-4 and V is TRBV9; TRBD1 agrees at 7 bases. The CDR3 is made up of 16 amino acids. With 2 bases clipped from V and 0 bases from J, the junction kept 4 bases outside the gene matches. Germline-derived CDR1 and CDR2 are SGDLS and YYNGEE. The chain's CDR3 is CASSVGQAATNEKLFF. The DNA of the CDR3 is TGTGCCAGCAGCGTCGGACAGGCTGCAACTAATGAAAAACTGTTTTTT.

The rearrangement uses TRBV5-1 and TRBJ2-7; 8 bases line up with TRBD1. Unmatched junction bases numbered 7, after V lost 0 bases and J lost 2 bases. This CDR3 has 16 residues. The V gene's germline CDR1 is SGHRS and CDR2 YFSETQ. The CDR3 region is CASSLAGSTGAYEQYF. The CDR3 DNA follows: TGCGCCAGCAGCTTGGCAGGCTCGACAGGGGCCTACGAGCAGTACTTC.

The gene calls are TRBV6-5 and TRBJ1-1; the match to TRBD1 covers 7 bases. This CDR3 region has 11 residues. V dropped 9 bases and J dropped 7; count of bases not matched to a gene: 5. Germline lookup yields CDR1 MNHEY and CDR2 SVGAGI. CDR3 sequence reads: CASQGVYEAFF. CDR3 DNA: TGTGCCAGTCAGGGGGTTTATGAAGCTTTCTTT.

The CDR3 DNA reads TGTGCCAGCACACGACTAGCGGTAGACGAGCAGTACTTC. Its protein product is CASTRLAVDEQYF. The chain links TRBV2 to TRBJ2-7; 9 positions match TRBD2. This CDR3 is 13 amino acids long. Germline CDR1 SNHLY, CDR2 FYNNEI. V gave up 7 bases and J gave up 5 bases; unmatched junction bases: 6. Drawing the rest from reference TRBV2 and TRBJ2-7, the complete variable domain is EPEVTQTPSHQVTQMGQEVILRCVPISNHLYFYWYRQILGQKVEFLVSFYNNEISEKSEIFDDQFSVERPDGSNFTLKIRSTKLEDSAMYFCASTRLAVDEQYFGPGTRLTVT.

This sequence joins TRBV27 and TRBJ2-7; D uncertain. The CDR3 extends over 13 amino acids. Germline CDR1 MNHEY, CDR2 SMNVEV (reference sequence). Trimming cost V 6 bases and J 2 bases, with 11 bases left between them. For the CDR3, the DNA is TGTGCCAGCAGCTATACCTCCACCTACGAGCAGTACTTC. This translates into CASSYTSTYEQYF.

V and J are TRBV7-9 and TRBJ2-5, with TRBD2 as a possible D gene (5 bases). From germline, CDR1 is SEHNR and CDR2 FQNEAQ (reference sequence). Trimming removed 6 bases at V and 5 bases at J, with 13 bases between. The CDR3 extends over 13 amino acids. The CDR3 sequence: CASRLSSAETQYF. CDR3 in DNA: TGTGCCAGCAGATTAAGTAGCGCGGAGACCCAGTACTTC.

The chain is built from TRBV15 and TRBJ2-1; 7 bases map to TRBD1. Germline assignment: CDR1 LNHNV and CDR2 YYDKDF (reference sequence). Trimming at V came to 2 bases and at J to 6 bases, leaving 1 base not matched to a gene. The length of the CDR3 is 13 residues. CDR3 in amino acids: CATSRPGGNEQFF. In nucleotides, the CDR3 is TGTGCCACCAGCAGACCAGGGGGCAATGAGCAGTTCTTC.

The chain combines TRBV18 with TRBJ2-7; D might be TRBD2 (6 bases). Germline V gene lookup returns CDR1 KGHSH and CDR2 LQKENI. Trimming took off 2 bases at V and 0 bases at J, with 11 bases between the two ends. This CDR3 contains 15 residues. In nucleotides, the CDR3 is TGTGCCAGCTCACCAGGGACGGGACTCTCCTACGAGCAGTACTTC. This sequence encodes CASSPGTGLSYEQYF. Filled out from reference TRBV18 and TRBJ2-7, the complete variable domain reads NAGVMQNPRHLVRRRGQEARLRCSPMKGHSHVYWYRQLPEEGLKFMVYLQKENIIDESGMPKERFSAEFPKEGPSILRIQQVVRGDSAAYFCASSPGTGLSYEQYFGPGTRLTVT.

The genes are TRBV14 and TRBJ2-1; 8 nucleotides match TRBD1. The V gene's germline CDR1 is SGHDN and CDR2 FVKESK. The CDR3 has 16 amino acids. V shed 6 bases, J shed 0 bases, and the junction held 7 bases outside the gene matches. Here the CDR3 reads CASRGTGDYSYNEQFF. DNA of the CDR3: TGTGCCAGCAGGGGGACAGGTGATTACTCCTACAATGAGCAGTTCTTC.

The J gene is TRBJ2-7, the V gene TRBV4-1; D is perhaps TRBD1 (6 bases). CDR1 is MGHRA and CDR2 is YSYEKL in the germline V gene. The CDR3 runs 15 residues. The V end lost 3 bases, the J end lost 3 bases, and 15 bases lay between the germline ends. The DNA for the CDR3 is TGCGCCAGCAGCCAGGCACAGGGTGCCGGCTACGAGCAGTACTTC. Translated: CASSQAQGAGYEQYF.

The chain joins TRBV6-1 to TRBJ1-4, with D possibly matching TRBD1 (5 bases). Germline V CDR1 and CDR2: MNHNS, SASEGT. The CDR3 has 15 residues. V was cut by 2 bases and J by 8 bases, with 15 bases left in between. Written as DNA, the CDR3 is TGTGCCAGCAGTGAAAGTTTCGGGGGTTCCGAAAAACTGTTTTTT. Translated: CASSESFGGSEKLFF.

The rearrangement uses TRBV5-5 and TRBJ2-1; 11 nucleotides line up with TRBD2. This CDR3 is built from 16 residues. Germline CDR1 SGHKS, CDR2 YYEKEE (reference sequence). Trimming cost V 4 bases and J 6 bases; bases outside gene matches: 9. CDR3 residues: CASSRLILAGVNEQFF. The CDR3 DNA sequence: TGTGCCAGCAGCCGATTAATACTAGCGGGAGTCAATGAGCAGTTCTTC. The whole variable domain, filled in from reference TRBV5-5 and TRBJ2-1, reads DAGVTQSPTHLIKTRGQQVTLRCSPISGHKSVSWYQQVLGQGPQFIFQYYEKEERGRGNFPDRFSARQFPNYSSELNVNALLLGDSALYLCASSRLILAGVNEQFFGPGTRLTVL.

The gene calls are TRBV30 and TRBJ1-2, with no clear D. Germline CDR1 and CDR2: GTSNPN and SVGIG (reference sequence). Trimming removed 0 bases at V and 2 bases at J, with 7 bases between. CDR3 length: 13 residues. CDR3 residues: CAWSVRGNYGYTF. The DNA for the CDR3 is TGTGCCTGGAGTGTACGCGGGAACTATGGCTACACCTTC. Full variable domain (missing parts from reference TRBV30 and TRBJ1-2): SQTIHQWPATLVQPVGSPLSLECTVEGTSNPNLYWYRQAAGRGLQLLFYSVGIGQISSEVPQNLSASRPQDRQFILSSKKLLLSDSGFYLCAWSVRGNYGYTFGSGTRLTVV.

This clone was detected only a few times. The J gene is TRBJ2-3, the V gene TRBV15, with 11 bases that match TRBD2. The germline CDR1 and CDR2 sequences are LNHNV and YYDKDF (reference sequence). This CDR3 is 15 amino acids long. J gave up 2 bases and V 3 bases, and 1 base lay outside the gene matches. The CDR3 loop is CATSRGLADTDTQYF. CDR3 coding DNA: TGTGCCACCAGCAGGGGACTAGCGGACACAGATACGCAGTATTTT.

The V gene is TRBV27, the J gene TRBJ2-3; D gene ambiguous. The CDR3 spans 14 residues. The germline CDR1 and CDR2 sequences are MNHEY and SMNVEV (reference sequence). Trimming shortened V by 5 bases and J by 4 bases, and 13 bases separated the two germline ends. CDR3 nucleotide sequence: TGTGCCAGCAGTCCGACGGTTAGCTCAGATACGCAGTATTTT. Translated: CASSPTVSSDTQYF.

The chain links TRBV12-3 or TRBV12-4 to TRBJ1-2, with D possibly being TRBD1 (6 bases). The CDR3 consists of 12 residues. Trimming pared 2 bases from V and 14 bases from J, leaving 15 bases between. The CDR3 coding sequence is TGTGCCAGCAGTTTATTGACAGGCTCAGAAACCTTC. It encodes CASSLLTGSETF.